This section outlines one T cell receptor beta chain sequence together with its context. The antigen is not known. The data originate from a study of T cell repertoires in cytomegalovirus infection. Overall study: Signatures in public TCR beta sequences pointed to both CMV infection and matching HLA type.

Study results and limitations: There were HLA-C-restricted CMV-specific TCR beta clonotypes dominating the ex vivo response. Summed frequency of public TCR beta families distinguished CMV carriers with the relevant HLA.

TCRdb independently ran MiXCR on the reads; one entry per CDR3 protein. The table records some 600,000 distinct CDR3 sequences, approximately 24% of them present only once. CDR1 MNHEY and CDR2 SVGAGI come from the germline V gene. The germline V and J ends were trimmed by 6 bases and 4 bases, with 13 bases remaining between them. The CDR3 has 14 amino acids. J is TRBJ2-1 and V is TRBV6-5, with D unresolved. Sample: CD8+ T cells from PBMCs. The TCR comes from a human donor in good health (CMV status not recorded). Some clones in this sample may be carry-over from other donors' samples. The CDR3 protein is CASSTLNFYNEQFF. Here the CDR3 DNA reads TGTGCCAGCAGCACTCTTAACTTTTACAATGAGCAGTTCTTC.